A selection of T cell receptor beta chains follows, all from one sample in a study of T cell responses to AZD1222 COVID-19 vaccine. Clones were read by immunoSEQ multiplex PCR, and TCRdb kept only the in-frame ones, dropping some. The repertoire holds approximately 200,000 clones, with almost 95% as singletons. The sequencing here drew on peripheral blood, taken on day 0 of AZD1222 vaccination. Receptors were obtained from an adult in good health. CDR3s include the opening cysteine and the closing phenylalanine or tryptophan. D genes are given only for firm matches. Expanded clones are given a class, and other clones once, few, many or no size at all.

-	-	TRBJ1-1	TRBV5-1	CASSLGDISLNTEAFF	TGCGCCAGCAGCTTGGGGGATATTTCTTTGAACACTGAAGCTTTCTTT
-	-	TRBJ2-2	TRBV12-3/TRBV12-4	CASRGSVTGELFF	TGTGCCAGCCGGGGGTCAGTCACCGGGGAGCTGTTTTTT
TRBD1	once	TRBJ2-7	TRBV12-3/TRBV12-4	CASTLDRGYEQYF	TGTGCCAGCACCCTGGACAGGGGCTACGAGCAGTACTTC
-	-	TRBJ2-7	TRBV6-2/TRBV6-3	CASSQKLSYEQYF	TGTGCCAGCAGTCAAAAACTTTCCTACGAGCAGTACTTC
-	-	TRBJ1-2	TRBV6-5	CASSYLGTNYGYTF	TGTGCCAGCAGTTACTTGGGGACTAACTATGGCTACACCTTC
-	-	TRBJ1-4	TRBV7-2	CASSLDSAGSANEKLFF	TGTGCCAGCAGCTTAGATTCGGCAGGCTCGGCTAATGAAAAACTGTTTTTT
-	-	TRBJ2-1	TRBV2	CASSEGLYNEQFF	TGTGCCAGCAGTGAGGGACTCTACAATGAGCAGTTCTTC
TRBD2	-	TRBJ2-1	TRBV28	CASSLSGLAGAVYNEQFF	TGTGCCAGCAGTTTATCGGGACTAGCGGGAGCGGTCTACAATGAGCAGTTCTTC
TRBD1	-	TRBJ1-4	TRBV5-1	CASSYRGQWGEKLFF	TGCGCCAGCAGCTACAGGGGCCAGTGGGGAGAAAAACTGTTTTTT
-	-	TRBJ1-1	TRBV3-1/TRBV3-2	CASSQHGGAFF	TGTGCCAGCAGCCAACATGGCGGAGCTTTCTTT
-	-	TRBJ1-1	TRBV19	CASSLGLNTEAFF	TGTGCCAGTAGTCTGGGATTGAACACTGAAGCTTTCTTT
TRBD2	-	TRBJ2-5	TRBV15	CATSRDPSGSLYETQYF	TGTGCCACCAGCAGAGATCCTAGCGGGAGTCTATATGAGACCCAGTACTTC
-	-	TRBJ1-3	TRBV9	CASSVADSGNTIYF	TGTGCCAGCAGCGTAGCAGACTCTGGAAACACCATATATTTT
TRBD2	-	TRBJ2-3	TRBV11-2	CASTIAGIGDTQYF	TGTGCCAGCACCATAGCGGGGATAGGTGATACGCAGTATTTT
TRBD1	once	TRBJ1-3	TRBV7-2	CASSSPRGQGSGNTIYF	TGTGCCAGCAGCTCCCCCAGAGGACAGGGCTCTGGAAACACCATATATTTT
-	-	TRBJ1-6	TRBV30	CASRGYNSPLHF	TGTGCCTCCCGTGGCTATAATTCACCCCTCCACTTT
-	-	TRBJ1-2	TRBV6-1	CASSELPSYGYTF	TGTGCCAGCAGTGAACTCCCAAGCTATGGCTACACCTTC
TRBD1	-	TRBJ2-2	TRBV19	CASSRSGQAFTGELFF	TGTGCCAGTAGTCGCTCGGGACAGGCTTTCACCGGGGAGCTGTTTTTT
TRBD2	-	TRBJ2-7	TRBV18	CASSRQTSGVTYEQYF	TGTGCCAGCTCACGGCAGACTAGCGGGGTTACGTACGAGCAGTACTTC
TRBD2	-	TRBJ2-1	TRBV27	CASSFIGGTSGISYNEQFF	TGTGCCAGCAGTTTTATCGGGGGGACTAGCGGGATTTCCTACAATGAGCAGTTCTTC
-	-	TRBJ1-5	TRBV28	CASSLQEPQHF	TGTGCCAGCAGCCTTCAGGAGCCCCAGCATTTT
TRBD2	-	TRBJ2-3	TRBV2	CASRLAGNTDTQYF	TGTGCCAGCAGACTAGCGGGGAACACAGATACGCAGTATTTT
-	-	TRBJ2-2	TRBV10-3	CAISVVGKATGELFF	TGTGCCATCAGTGTTGTCGGGAAGGCCACCGGGGAGCTGTTTTTT
-	-	TRBJ2-1	TRBV4-2	CASSLKRESHGEQFF	TGTGCCAGCAGCTTAAAACGGGAGTCCCATGGGGAGCAGTTCTTC
TRBD1	-	TRBJ2-1	TRBV6-4	CASSEKQGDEQFF	TGTGCCAGCAGTGAGAAACAGGGGGATGAGCAGTTCTTC
TRBD2	-	TRBJ2-7	TRBV5-8	CASSPRGGQLYEQYF	TGTGCCAGCAGCCCACGGGGGGGGCAGCTCTACGAGCAGTACTTC
-	-	TRBJ2-7	TRBV5-1	CASSLAEVQYF	TGCGCCAGCAGCTTGGCCGAGGTGCAGTACTTC
-	-	TRBJ1-5	TRBV27	CASSLFGSNQPQHF	TGTGCCAGCAGTTTATTCGGTAGCAATCAGCCCCAGCATTTT
-	-	TRBJ1-5	TRBV28	CASRSRESNQPQHF	TGTGCCAGCAGGTCACGTGAGAGCAATCAGCCCCAGCATTTT
-	-	TRBJ2-7	TRBV6-1	CASSEQVIPYEQYF	TGTGCCAGCAGTGAACAGGTGATACCCTACGAGCAGTACTTC
-	-	TRBJ1-3	TRBV6-5	CASSYRGSGNTIYF	TGTGCCAGCAGTTATAGGGGGTCTGGAAACACCATATATTTT
TRBD2	-	TRBJ2-3	TRBV7-6	CASSSESWGLFAGGRSDTQYF	TGTGCCAGCAGCTCAGAATCTTGGGGGCTCTTCGCGGGAGGGCGATCAGATACGCAGTATTTT
TRBD2	-	TRBJ2-1	TRBV4-1	CASSQGPWTSGQVYEQFF	TGCGCCAGCAGCCAAGGACCCTGGACTAGCGGGCAAGTCTATGAGCAGTTCTTC
-	-	TRBJ2-1	TRBV29-1	CSVPADTATVYNEQFF	TGCAGCGTTCCCGCGGACACCGCTACCGTATACAATGAGCAGTTCTTC
-	-	TRBJ2-3	TRBV7-3	CASSLTGDTDTQYF	TGTGCCAGCAGCTTAACCGGTGACACAGATACGCAGTATTTT
-	-	TRBJ2-2	TRBV13	CASSLRGNTGELFF	TGTGCCAGCAGCTTAAGAGGAAACACCGGGGAGCTGTTTTTT